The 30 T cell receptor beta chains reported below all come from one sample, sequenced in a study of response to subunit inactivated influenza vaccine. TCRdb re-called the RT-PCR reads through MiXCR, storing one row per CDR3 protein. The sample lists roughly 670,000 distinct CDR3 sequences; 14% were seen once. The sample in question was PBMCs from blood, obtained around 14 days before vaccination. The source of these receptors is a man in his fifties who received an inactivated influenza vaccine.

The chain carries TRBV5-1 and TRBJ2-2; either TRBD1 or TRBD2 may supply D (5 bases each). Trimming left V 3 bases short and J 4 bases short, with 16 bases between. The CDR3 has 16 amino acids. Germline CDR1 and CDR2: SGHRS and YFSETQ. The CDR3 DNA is TGCGCCAGCAGCTCACGGGGACCACCGGGCACCGGGGAGCTGTTTTTT. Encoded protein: CASSSRGPPGTGELFF.

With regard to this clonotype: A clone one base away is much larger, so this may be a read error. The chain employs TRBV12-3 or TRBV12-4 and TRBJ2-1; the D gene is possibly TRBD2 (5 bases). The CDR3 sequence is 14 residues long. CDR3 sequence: CASTLGVPYNEQIF. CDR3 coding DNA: TGTGCCAGCACCCTCGGGGTTCCTTACAATGAGCAGATCTTC.

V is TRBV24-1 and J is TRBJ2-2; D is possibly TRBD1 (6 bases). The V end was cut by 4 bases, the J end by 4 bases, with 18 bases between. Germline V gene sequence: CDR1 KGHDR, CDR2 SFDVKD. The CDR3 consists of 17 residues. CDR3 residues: CATSELGRGHLTGELFF. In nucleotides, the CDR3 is TGTGCCACCAGTGAACTGGGTAGGGGACATCTCACCGGGGAGCTGTTTTTT.

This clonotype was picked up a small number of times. The CDR3: CAIPGGSAEAFF. For the CDR3, the DNA is TGTGCCATCCCAGGGGGGAGCGCTGAAGCTTTCTTT. This sequence joins TRBV2 and TRBJ1-1, with 7 bases lining up with TRBD1. The CDR3 contains 12 residues. J lost 6 bases, V lost 10 bases, and 8 bases had no gene match. Per germline, CDR1 SNHLY and CDR2 FYNNEI.

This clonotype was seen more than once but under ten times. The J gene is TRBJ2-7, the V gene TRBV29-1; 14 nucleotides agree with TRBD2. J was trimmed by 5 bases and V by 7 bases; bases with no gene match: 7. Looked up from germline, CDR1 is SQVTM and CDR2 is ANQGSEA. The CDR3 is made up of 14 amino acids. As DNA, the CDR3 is TGCAGCGGAAGACTAGCGGGAGGGCCCGACGAGCAGTACTTC. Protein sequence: CSGRLAGGPDEQYF.

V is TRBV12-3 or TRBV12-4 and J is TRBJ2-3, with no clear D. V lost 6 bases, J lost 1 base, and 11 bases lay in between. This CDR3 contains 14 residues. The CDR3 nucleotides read TGTGCCAGCAGGGGCAGTGGGGGCACAGATACGCAGTATTTT. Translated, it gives CASRGSGGTDTQYF.

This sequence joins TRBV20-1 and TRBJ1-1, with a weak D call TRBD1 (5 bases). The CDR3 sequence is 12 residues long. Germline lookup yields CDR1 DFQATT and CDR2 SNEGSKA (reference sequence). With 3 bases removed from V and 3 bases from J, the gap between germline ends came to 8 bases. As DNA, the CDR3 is TGCAGTGCTAGCGTGACAGACACTGAAGCTTTCTTT. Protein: CSASVTDTEAFF.

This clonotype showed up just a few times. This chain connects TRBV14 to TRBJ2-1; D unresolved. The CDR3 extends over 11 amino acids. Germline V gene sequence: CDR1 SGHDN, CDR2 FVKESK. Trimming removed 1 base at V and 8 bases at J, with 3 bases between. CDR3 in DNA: TGTGCCAGCAGCCAAGCTCATGAGCAGTTCTTC. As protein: CASSQAHEQFF.

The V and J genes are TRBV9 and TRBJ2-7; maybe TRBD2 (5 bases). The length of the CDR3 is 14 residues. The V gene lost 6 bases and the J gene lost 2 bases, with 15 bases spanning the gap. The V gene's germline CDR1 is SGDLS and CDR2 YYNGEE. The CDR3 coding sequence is TGTGCCAGCACCCGTTCCGAGGGCCCCTACGAGCAGTACTTC. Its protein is CASTRSEGPYEQYF.

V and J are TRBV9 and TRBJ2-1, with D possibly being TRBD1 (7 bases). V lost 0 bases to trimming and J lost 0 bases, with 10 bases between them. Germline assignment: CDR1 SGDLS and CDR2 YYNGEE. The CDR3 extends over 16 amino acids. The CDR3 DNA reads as TGTGCCAGCAGCGTAGCAGGGGGGAACTCCTACAATGAGCAGTTCTTC. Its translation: CASSVAGGNSYNEQFF.

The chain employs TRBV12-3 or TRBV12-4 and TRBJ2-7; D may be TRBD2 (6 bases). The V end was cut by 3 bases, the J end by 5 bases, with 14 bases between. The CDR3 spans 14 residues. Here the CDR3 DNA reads TGTGCCAGCAGTTTTGGGACTGCTCCCCACGAGCAGTACTTC. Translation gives CASSFGTAPHEQYF.

The CDR3 DNA reads TGTGCCAGCAGTTACACCCAGGGGTACGAGCAGTACTTC. Translating gives CASSYTQGYEQYF. The genes are TRBV6-6 and TRBJ2-7; D possibly corresponds to TRBD1 (6 bases). Trimming pared 2 bases from V and 4 bases from J, leaving 9 bases between. The germline gives CDR1 MNHNY, CDR2 SVGAGI (reference sequence). This CDR3 has 13 amino acids.

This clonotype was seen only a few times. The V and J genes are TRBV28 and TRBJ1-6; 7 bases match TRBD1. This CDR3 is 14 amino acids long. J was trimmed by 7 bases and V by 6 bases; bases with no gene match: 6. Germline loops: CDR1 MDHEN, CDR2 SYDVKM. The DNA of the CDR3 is TGTGCCAGCAGGCGGGACAGTACCAATTCACCCCTCCACTTT. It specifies CASRRDSTNSPLHF.

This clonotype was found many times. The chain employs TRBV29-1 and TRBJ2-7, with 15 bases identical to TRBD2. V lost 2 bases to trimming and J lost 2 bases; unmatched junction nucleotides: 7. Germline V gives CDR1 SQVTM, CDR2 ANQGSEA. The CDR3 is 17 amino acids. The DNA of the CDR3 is TGCAGCGTTGAAAATCCGGGACTAGCGGGAGGCCCCTACGAGCAGTACTTC. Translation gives CSVENPGLAGGPYEQYF.

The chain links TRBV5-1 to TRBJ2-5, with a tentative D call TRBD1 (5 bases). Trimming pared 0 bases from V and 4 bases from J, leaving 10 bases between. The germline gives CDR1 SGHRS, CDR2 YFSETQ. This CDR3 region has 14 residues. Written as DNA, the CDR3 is TGCGCCAGCAGCTTGGGACAGAGGATAGAGACCCAGTACTTC. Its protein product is CASSLGQRIETQYF.

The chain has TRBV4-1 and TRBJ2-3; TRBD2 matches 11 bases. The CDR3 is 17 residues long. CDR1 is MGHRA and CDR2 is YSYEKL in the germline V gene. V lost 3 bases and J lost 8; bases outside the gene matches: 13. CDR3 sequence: CASSQSLAGARSGTQYF. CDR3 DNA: TGCGCCAGCAGCCAGTCACTAGCGGGGGCTAGGTCAGGTACGCAGTATTTT.

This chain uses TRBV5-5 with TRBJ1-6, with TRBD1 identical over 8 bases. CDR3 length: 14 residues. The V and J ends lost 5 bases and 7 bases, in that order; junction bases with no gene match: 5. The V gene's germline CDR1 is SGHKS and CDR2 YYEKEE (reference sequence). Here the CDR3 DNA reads TGTGCCAGCAGGAGGACAGGGTTGAATTCACCCCTCCACTTT. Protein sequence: CASRRTGLNSPLHF.

Here the CDR3 DNA reads TGTGCCAGCAGGGGATGGGGGAGCTACGAGCAGTACTTC. The encoded protein is CASRGWGSYEQYF. The V and J genes are TRBV25-1 and TRBJ2-7; possibly TRBD1 or TRBD2 for D (5 bases each). The germline CDR1 and CDR2 sequences are MGHDK and SYGVNS. Trimming took 6 bases from V and 3 from J, leaving 12 bases between them. This CDR3 has 13 amino acids.

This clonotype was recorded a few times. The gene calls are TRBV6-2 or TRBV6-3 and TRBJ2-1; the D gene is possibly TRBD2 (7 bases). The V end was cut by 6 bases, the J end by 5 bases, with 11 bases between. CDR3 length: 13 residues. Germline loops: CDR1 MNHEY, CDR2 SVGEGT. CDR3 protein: CASRLGGDNEQFF. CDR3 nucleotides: TGTGCCAGCAGACTAGGGGGGGACAATGAGCAGTTCTTC.

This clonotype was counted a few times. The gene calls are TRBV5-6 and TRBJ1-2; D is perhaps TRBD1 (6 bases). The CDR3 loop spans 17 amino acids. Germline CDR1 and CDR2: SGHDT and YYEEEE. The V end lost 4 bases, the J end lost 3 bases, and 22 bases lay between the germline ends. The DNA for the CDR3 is TGTGCCAGCAGCCCCTCGGGGGGCCGCCGAGTAGACTATGGCTACACCTTC. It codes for CASSPSGGRRVDYGYTF.

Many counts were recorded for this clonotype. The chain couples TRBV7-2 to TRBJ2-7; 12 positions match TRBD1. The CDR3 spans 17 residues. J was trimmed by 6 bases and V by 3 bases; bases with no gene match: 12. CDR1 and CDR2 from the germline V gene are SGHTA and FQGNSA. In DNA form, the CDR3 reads TGTGCCAGCAGCTTGCCGAATCTTCGGGACAGGGGGCTCGAGCAGTACTTC. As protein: CASSLPNLRDRGLEQYF.

This chain's CDR3 is CSARGTTPYNEQFF. CDR3 bases: TGCAGTGCTAGGGGGACTACCCCATACAATGAGCAGTTCTTC. The chain uses TRBV20-1 and TRBJ2-1; TRBD2 aligns across 7 bases. This CDR3 is built from 14 residues. With 3 bases clipped from V and 4 bases from J, the junction kept 6 bases outside the gene matches. Germline CDR1 DFQATT, CDR2 SNEGSKA (reference sequence).

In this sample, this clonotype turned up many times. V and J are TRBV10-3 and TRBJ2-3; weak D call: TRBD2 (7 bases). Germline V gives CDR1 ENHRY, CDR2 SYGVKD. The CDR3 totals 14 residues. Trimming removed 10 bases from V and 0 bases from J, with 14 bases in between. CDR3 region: CATRRGASTDTQYF. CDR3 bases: TGTGCCACCCGTCGGGGGGCTAGCACAGATACGCAGTATTTT.

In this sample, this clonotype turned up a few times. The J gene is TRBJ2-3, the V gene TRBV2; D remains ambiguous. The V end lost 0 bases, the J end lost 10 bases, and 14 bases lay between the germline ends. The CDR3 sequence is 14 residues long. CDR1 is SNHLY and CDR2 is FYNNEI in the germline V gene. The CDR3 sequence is CASSEAVGRRAQYF. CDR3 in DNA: TGTGCCAGCAGTGAAGCGGTTGGCCGACGGGCGCAGTATTTT.

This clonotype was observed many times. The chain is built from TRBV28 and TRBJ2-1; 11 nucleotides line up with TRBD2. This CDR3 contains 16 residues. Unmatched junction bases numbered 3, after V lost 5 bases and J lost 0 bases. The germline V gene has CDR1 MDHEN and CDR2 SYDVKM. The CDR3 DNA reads TGTGCCAGCAGTGAAACTAGCGGGAGCTCCTACAATGAGCAGTTCTTC. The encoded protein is CASSETSGSSYNEQFF.

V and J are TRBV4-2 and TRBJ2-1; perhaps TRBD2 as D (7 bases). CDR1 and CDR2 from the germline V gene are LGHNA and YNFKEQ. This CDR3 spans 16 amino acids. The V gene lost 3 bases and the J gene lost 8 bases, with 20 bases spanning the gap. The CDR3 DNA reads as TGTGCCAGCAGCCAGGGGGGGGCCCGGACATACGATGAGCAGTTCTTC. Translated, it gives CASSQGGARTYDEQFF.

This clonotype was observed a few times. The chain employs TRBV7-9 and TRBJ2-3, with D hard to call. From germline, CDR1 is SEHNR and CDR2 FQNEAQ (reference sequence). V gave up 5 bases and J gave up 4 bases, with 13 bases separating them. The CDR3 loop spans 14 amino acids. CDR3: CASSPTGMADTQYF. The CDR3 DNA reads TGTGCCAGCAGCCCTACCGGAATGGCAGATACGCAGTATTTT. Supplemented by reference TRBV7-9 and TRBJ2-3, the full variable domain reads DTGVSQNPRHKITKRGQNVTFRCDPISEHNRLYWYRQTLGQGPEFLTYFQNEAQLEKSRLLSDRFSAERPKGSFSTLEIQRTEQGDSAMYLCASSPTGMADTQYFGPGTRLTVL.

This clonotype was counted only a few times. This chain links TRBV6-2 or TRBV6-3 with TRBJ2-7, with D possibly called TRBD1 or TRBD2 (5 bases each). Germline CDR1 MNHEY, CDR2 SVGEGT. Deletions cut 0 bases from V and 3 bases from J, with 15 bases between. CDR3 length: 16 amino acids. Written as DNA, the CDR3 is TGTGCCAGCAGTTACTCTGTTGGGACCCTTCTCTACGAGCAGTACTTC. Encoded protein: CASSYSVGTLLYEQYF.

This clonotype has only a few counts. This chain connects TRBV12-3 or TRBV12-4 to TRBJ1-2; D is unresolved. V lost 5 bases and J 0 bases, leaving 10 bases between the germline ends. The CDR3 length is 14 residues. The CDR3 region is CASSMGGSNYGYTF. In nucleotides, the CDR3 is TGTGCCAGCAGTATGGGCGGATCTAACTATGGCTACACCTTC.

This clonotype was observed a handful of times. CDR3 nucleotides: TGTGCCAGCCAAGGAGACATTTACAATGAGCAGTTCTTC. It encodes CASQGDIYNEQFF. This chain uses TRBV6-2 or TRBV6-3 with TRBJ2-1; D uncertain. Germline loops: CDR1 MNHEY, CDR2 SVGEGT. Trimming cost V 8 bases and J 4 bases, with 12 bases left between them. The CDR3 loop spans 13 amino acids.